This T cell receptor beta chain was sequenced during a study of cytomegalovirus exposure and HLA in healthy donors. Overall study results and limits: Later on, an analysis found that several of the most significant clusters appeared to be linked to common viral pathogens, which included parvovirus B19. The majority of CMV-associated TCR beta chains were reported as apparently HLA-restricted in a later analysis. Three CMV-associated chains were confirmed in vitro to be specific for CMV antigens.

This clone was picked up one time. The target antigen is unknown. Germline CDR1 is MDHEN and CDR2 is SYDVKM. V lost 6 bases, J lost 6 bases, and 20 bases lay in between. The CDR3 is 16 residues long. With 60 Vbeta and 13 Jbeta primers, the PCR was carried out. Repertoires were generated with immunoSEQ multiplex PCR, while TCRdb's copy carries only in-frame clones and drops some. The table has approximately 120,000 clones, 75% to 85% seen once; the top ten hold about 8.9%. Sequenced sample: PBMCs. The clonotype originates from a man aged 25 to 40 in good health and CMV-seropositive. The rearrangement uses TRBV28 and TRBJ1-4; D is ambiguous. The CDR3 spells CASSSPGGARHEKLFF. The CDR3 nucleotides read TGTGCCAGCAGCTCTCCGGGAGGTGCGCGTCATGAAAAACTGTTTTTT.